The TCR beta chain under discussion was sequenced for a study of T cell repertoires in cytomegalovirus infection. TCRdb recomputed calls from the reads with MiXCR, one row per CDR3 protein. The sample shows approximately 310,000 distinct CDR3 sequences, 25% of them seen only once. The V and J ends lost 6 bases and 5 bases, in that order; junction bases with no gene match: 6. The germline gives CDR1 SGHAT, CDR2 FQNNGV. The CDR3 is 14 amino acids. This clonotype has just a few counts. The target antigen is unknown. The sequence came from a human donor in good health (CMV status not recorded). Some clones in this sample may be carry-over from other donors' samples. The sample in question was cultured PBMCs, obtained from culture after CMV antigen stimulation. The chain recombines TRBV11-2 with TRBJ2-2, with TRBD2 matching 7 bases. The CDR3 here is CASRPSGTTGELFF. The CDR3 nucleotides are TGTGCCAGCAGGCCCAGCGGGACTACCGGGGAGCTGTTTTTT.